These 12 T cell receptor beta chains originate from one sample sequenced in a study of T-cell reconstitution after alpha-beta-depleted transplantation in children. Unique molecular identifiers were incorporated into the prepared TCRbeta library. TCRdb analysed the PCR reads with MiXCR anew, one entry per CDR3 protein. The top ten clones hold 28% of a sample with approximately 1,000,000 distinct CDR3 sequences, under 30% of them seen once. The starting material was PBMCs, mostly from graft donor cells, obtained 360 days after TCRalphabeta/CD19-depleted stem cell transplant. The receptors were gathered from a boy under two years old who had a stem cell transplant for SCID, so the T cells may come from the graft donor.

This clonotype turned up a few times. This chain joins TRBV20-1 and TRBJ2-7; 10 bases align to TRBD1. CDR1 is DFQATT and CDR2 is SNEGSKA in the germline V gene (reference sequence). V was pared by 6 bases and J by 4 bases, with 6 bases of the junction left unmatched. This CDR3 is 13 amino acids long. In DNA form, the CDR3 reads TGCAGTGCCATCCGGGACAGGGGTTACGAGCAGTACTTC. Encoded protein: CSAIRDRGYEQYF.

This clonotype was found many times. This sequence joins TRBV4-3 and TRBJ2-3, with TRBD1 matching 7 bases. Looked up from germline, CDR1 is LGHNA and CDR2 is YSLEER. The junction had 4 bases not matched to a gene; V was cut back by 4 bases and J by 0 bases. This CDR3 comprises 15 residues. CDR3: CASSPRQGSTDTQYF. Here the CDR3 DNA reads TGCGCCAGCAGCCCAAGACAGGGTAGCACAGATACGCAGTATTTT.

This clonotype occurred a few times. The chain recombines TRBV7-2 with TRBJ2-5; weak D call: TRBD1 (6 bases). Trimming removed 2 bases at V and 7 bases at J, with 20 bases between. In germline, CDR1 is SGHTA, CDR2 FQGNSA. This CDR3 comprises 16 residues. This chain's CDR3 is CASSLYKNRERGTQYF. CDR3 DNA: TGTGCCAGCAGCTTATATAAGAACAGGGAAAGAGGGACCCAGTACTTC.

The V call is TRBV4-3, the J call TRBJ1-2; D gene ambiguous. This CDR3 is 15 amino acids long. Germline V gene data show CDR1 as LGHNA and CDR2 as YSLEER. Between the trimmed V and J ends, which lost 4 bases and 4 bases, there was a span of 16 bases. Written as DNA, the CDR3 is TGCGCCAGCAGCCTCCTCCCGGGCAGCAGCTATGGCTACACCTTC. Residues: CASSLLPGSSYGYTF.

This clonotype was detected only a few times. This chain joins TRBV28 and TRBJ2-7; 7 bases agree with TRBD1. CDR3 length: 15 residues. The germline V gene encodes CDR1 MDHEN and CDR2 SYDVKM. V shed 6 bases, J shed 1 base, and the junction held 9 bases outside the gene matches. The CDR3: CASRRSGTASYEQYF. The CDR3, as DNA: TGTGCCAGCAGGCGCTCCGGGACAGCGTCCTACGAGCAGTACTTC.

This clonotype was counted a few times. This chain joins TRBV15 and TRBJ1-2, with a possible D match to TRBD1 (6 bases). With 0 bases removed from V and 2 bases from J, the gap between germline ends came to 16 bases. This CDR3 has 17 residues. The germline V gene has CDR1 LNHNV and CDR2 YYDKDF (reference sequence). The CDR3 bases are TGTGCCACCAGCAGAGATGGATCTACAGGGATCAACTATGGCTACACCTTC. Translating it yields CATSRDGSTGINYGYTF. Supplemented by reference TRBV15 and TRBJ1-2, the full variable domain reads DAMVIQNPRYQVTQFGKPVTLSCSQTLNHNVMYWYQQKSSQAPKLLFHYYDKDFNNEADTPDNFQSRRPNTSFCFLDIRSPGLGDTAMYLCATSRDGSTGINYGYTFGSGTRLTVV.

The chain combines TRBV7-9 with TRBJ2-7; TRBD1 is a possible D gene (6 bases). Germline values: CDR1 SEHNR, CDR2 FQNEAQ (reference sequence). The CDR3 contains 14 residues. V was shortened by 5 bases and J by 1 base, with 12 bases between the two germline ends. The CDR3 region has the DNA TGTGCCAGCAGCCGCAGGGGAAGTTCCTACGAGCAGTACTTC. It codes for CASSRRGSSYEQYF.

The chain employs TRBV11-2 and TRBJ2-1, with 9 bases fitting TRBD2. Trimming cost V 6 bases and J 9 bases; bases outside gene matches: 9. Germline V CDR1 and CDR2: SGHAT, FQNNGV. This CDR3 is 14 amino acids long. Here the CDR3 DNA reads TGTGCCAGCAGAATTGGCGGGGGGGCCAGTGAGCAGTTCTTC. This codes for CASRIGGGASEQFF.

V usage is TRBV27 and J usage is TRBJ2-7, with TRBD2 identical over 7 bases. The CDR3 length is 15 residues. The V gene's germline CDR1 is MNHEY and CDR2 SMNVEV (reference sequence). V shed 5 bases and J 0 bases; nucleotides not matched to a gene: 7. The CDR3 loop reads CASSPGGFDSYEQYF. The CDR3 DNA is TGTGCCAGCAGTCCCGGGGGGTTCGACTCCTACGAGCAGTACTTC.

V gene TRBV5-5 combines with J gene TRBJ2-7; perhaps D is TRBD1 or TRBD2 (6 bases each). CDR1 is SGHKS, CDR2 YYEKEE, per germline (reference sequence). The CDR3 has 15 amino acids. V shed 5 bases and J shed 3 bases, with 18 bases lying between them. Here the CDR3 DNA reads TGTGCCAGCAGGGCCGGGGGCCATACGATCTACGAGCAGTACTTC. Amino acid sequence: CASRAGGHTIYEQYF.

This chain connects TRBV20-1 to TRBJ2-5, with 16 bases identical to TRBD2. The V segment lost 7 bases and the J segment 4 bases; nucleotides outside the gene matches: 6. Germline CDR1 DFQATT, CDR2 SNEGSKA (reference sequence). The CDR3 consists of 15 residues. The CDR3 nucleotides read TGCAGTGTCGGGACTAGCGGGGGGGCAGGAGAGACCCAGTACTTC. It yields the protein CSVGTSGGAGETQYF.

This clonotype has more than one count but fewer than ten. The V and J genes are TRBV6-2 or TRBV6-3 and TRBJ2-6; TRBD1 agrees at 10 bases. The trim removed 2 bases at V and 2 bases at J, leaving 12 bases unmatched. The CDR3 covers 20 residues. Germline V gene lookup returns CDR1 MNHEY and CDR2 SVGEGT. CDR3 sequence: CASSYPSGQGLIPGANVLTF. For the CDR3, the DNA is TGTGCCAGCAGTTACCCATCGGGACAGGGGCTAATTCCTGGGGCCAACGTCCTGACTTTC.